A selection of T cell receptor beta chains follows, all from one sample in a study of cytomegalovirus exposure and HLA in healthy donors. Sequenced by immunoSEQ multiplex PCR; TCRdb stores in-frame clones only, minus some. This table has tens of thousands of clones, approximately 78% appearing once. The sequencing input was PBMCs. These receptor sequences come from a male donor in good health and CMV-seropositive. The CDR3 runs from the conserved cysteine through the conserved F or W. The D gene is left open where the match is weak. Size tells how often a clone was seen (once, few, many) or the class of an expanded clone, and some rows leave it out.

j_call v_call d_call clone_size cdr3_nt cdr3_aa
TRBJ2-1 TRBV6-1 . . TGTGCCAGCAGTGGGGGGGCAACTAGCGCGCCCTACAATGAGCAGTTCTTC CASSGGATSAPYNEQFF
TRBJ1-1 TRBV9 TRBD1 . TGTGCCAGCAGCGTAGCCCGGGACAGGAACACTGAAGCTTTCTTT CASSVARDRNTEAFF
TRBJ2-7 TRBV6-1 TRBD2 few TGTGCCAGCAGTAATAGCGGGGGGGGCTACGAGCAGTACTTC CASSNSGGGYEQYF
TRBJ2-6 TRBV19 TRBD2 . TGTGCCAGCGCCCAGCTAGCGGGGGGGTCTGGGGCCAACGTCCTGACTTTC CASAQLAGGSGANVLTF
TRBJ1-3 TRBV7-2 . . TGTGCCAGCAGCTTAGCGCAGGGCAGCTCTGGAAACACCATATATTTT CASSLAQGSSGNTIYF
TRBJ2-1 TRBV28 TRBD1 . TGTGCCAGCAGTTTAGCCACAGGGGGATTTTACAATGAGCAGTTCTTC CASSLATGGFYNEQFF
TRBJ1-5 TRBV30 TRBD1 . TGTGCCTGGGGGACAGAAGGACATCAGCCCCAGCATTTT CAWGTEGHQPQHF
TRBJ1-2 TRBV28 . . TGTGCCAGCGTGGGGGACTTTGGCTACACCTTC CASVGDFGYTF
TRBJ2-5 TRBV29-1 . . TGCAGCGTTGGCCTAGTACTAGAGACCCAGTACTTC CSVGLVLETQYF
TRBJ2-7 TRBV19 . . TGTGCCAGTAGTCTCACGAGCGGCCACTCCTACGAGCAGTACTTC CASSLTSGHSYEQYF
TRBJ1-5 TRBV28 . . TGTGCCAGCAGTTCGCCAACAGGGCGCCCCAATCAGCCCCAGCATTTT CASSSPTGRPNQPQHF